Listed here are 32 T cell receptor beta chains from one sample, sequenced in a study of blood T cells in healthy people across ages. For the second PCR, which ran for roughly 7 to 11 cycles, a sample-barcoded 5' primer and a J-beta primer mix were used. From the 5' RACE reads, TCRdb called clonotypes with MiXCR, one entry per CDR3 protein. Of 1.2 million to 1.5 million distinct CDR3 sequences in the sample, around 42% are singletons; the top ten hold 7.9%. Material: blood. These receptors were collected from a woman under 30 in good health.

For this clonotype: Compared with germline, one end of the junction differs, possibly owing to a read error. V and J are TRBV6-6 and TRBJ2-1; D is undetermined. Germline CDR1 reads MNHNY; CDR2 reads SVGAGI (reference sequence). The CDR3 is made up of 12 amino acids. The CDR3 region is CAGSASYNEQFF. DNA of the CDR3: TGTGCCGGCAGCGCTAGCTACAATGAGCAGTTCTTC.

Of note for this clonotype: Since a much larger clone is just one base distant, this may be a read error. The chain has TRBV18 and TRBJ2-3; D may be TRBD1 (5 bases). The CDR3 has 14 residues. Germline CDR1 is KGHSH and CDR2 is LQKENI. CDR3: CTSSSGMTADTQYF. The CDR3 DNA reads as TGTACCAGCTCATCAGGGATGACGGCAGATACGCAGTATTTT.

The genes are TRBV6-5 and TRBJ1-2; unclear D gene. The CDR3 covers 14 residues. V was clipped by 2 bases and J by 4 bases, with 11 bases between them. Germline loops: CDR1 MNHEY, CDR2 SVGAGI. The CDR3 bases are TGTGCCAGCAGTTACAGGGCCCGGGGCTATGGCTACACCTTC. Residues: CASSYRARGYGYTF.

This clonotype was found a few times. The genes are TRBV7-8 and TRBJ2-2; a possible D gene is TRBD1 (6 bases). Trimming removed 6 bases at V and 6 bases at J, with 8 bases between. Germline loops: CDR1 SGHVS, CDR2 FQNEAQ. This CDR3 is built from 12 residues. DNA of the CDR3: TGTGCCAGCAGGCCAGGGGCCGGGGAGCTGTTTTTT. It is translated as CASRPGAGELFF.

V usage is TRBV20-1 and J usage is TRBJ2-1, with a weak D call TRBD2 (6 bases). Germline V gives CDR1 DFQATT, CDR2 SNEGSKA (reference sequence). Trimming removed 5 bases from V and 8 bases from J, with 22 bases in between. The CDR3 has 15 residues. The CDR3 loop is CSAGDGAGRLDEQFF. As DNA, the CDR3 is TGCAGTGCTGGGGATGGGGCGGGGAGGCTTGATGAGCAGTTCTTC.

To note about this clonotype: The junction does not match germline at one end; this may be a read error. V usage is TRBV12-3 or TRBV12-4 and J usage is TRBJ2-2, with D perhaps matching TRBD2 (6 bases). There are 14 residues in the CDR3. The DNA of the CDR3 is TGTGCCAGCACTTTATCTAGCGAGACCGGGGAGCTGTTTTTT. Translated, it gives CASTLSSETGELFF.

As for this clonotype: An end of the junction does not agree with germline; a read error may underlie this. The chain recombines TRBV5-1 with TRBJ2-1, with unresolved D. CDR1 SGHRS and CDR2 YFSETQ come from the germline V gene. The CDR3 spans 12 residues. CDR3 in DNA: TGCGCCAGCAGGGAGTCCTGCAATGAGCAGTTCTTC. Translation: CASRESCNEQFF. Based on the CDR3 plus reference TRBV5-1 and TRBJ2-1, the full variable domain is KAGVTQTPRYLIKTRGQQVTLSCSPISGHRSVSWYQQTPGQGLQFLFEYFSETQRNKGNFPGRFSGRQFSNSRSEMNVSTLELGDSALYLCASRESCNEQFFGPGTRLTVL.

The chain joins TRBV3-1 to TRBJ2-1, with 11 bases aligning to TRBD2. V dropped 1 base and J dropped 10; count of bases not matched to a gene: 9. Per germline, CDR1 LGHDT and CDR2 YNNKEL (reference sequence). This CDR3 spans 16 amino acids. CDR3 sequence (DNA): TGTGCCAGCAGCCAAGGGGGTAGCGGGAGGGGCCGGGAGCAGTTCTTC. As protein: CASSQGGSGRGREQFF.

This chain uses TRBV9 with TRBJ2-3; perhaps TRBD2 as D (6 bases). This CDR3 has 14 residues. Trimming shortened V by 4 bases and J by 6 bases, and 15 bases separated the two germline ends. CDR1 is SGDLS and CDR2 is YYNGEE in the germline V gene. CDR3 in amino acids: CASSQRTGRDTQYF. DNA for the CDR3: TGTGCCAGCAGCCAACGGACGGGGAGGGATACGCAGTATTTT.

A few counts support this clonotype. The J gene is TRBJ2-1, the V gene TRBV30; D is possibly TRBD1 (6 bases). Germline CDR1 is GTSNPN and CDR2 is SVGIG (reference sequence). CDR3 length: 14 residues. Trimming cost V 7 bases and J 0 bases, with 13 bases left between them. CDR3 in DNA: TGTGCCTCGATCTCAGGGGCCTCCTACAATGAGCAGTTCTTC. Protein product: CASISGASYNEQFF.

The genes are TRBV30 and TRBJ2-3, with a weak D call TRBD2 (5 bases). Germline V lookup: CDR1 GTSNPN, CDR2 SVGIG (reference sequence). CDR3 size: 16 residues. The ends were cut back, 4 bases at V and 2 bases at J, with 19 bases in the middle. CDR3 region: CAWKLSYRGSTDTQYF. CDR3 DNA sequence: TGTGCCTGGAAATTAAGTTACCGGGGATCCACAGATACGCAGTATTTT.

In its sample, this clonotype was seen a few times. The V and J genes are TRBV7-9 and TRBJ2-1, with D unclear. CDR3 length: 12 amino acids. Trimming pared 3 bases from V and 8 bases from J, leaving 8 bases between. CDR1 and CDR2 from the germline V gene are SEHNR and FQNEAQ (reference sequence). The CDR3 protein is CASSFLDHEQFF. CDR3 coding DNA: TGTGCCAGCAGCTTCTTAGACCATGAGCAGTTCTTC.

The chain is built from TRBV3-1 and TRBJ2-7, with D possibly being TRBD2 (6 bases). The germline V and J ends were trimmed by 0 bases and 0 bases, with 15 bases remaining between them. Germline CDR1 reads LGHDT; CDR2 reads YNNKEL (reference sequence). The CDR3 length is 17 residues. The CDR3 sequence is CASSQEDHGGSSYEQYF. The CDR3 DNA reads as TGTGCCAGCAGCCAAGAAGATCACGGGGGAAGCTCCTACGAGCAGTACTTC.

This clonotype occurred a few times. V and J are TRBV7-2 and TRBJ2-3; D not certain. CDR3 length: 14 residues. Deletions cut 5 bases from V and 2 bases from J, with 11 bases between. Germline loops: CDR1 SGHTA, CDR2 FQGNSA. This CDR3 is CASSPPPITDTQYF. CDR3 in DNA: TGTGCCAGCAGCCCGCCCCCTATCACAGATACGCAGTATTTT. The whole variable domain, remainder taken from reference TRBV7-2 and TRBJ2-3, is GAGVSQSPSNKVTEKGKDVELRCDPISGHTALYWYRQSLGQGLEFLIYFQGNSAPDKSGLPSDRFSAERTGGSVSTLTIQRTQQEDSAVYLCASSPPPITDTQYFGPGTRLTVL.

V and J are TRBV20-1 and TRBJ1-1; D is perhaps TRBD1 (6 bases). Germline lookup yields CDR1 DFQATT and CDR2 SNEGSKA (reference sequence). V dropped 5 bases and J dropped 1 base, with 8 bases sitting between them. The CDR3 is made up of 12 amino acids. CDR3 nucleotides: TGCAGTGCTCAACAGGGGAACACTGAAGCTTTCTTT. Its translation is CSAQQGNTEAFF.

There are a few counts of this clonotype. The genes are TRBV6-1 and TRBJ2-7; D not resolved. CDR1 MNHNS and CDR2 SASEGT come from the germline V gene. Trimming removed 10 bases from V and 5 bases from J, with 18 bases in between. The CDR3 consists of 13 residues. The CDR3 bases are TGTGCCACCTACGGGCCGGGCCCTGACGAGCAGTACTTC. Translating it yields CATYGPGPDEQYF.

This CDR3 is CASRVGAPSTDTQYF. CDR3 bases: TGCGCCAGCAGGGTGGGCGCGCCCAGCACAGATACGCAGTATTTT. The V gene is TRBV5-1, the J gene TRBJ2-3; D remains ambiguous. The CDR3 has 15 amino acids. The V end lost 5 bases, the J end lost 0 bases, and 13 bases lay between the germline ends. Germline values: CDR1 SGHRS, CDR2 YFSETQ. The full variable domain, its missing parts supplied by reference TRBV5-1 and TRBJ2-3, is KAGVTQTPRYLIKTRGQQVTLSCSPISGHRSVSWYQQTPGQGLQFLFEYFSETQRNKGNFPGRFSGRQFSNSRSEMNVSTLELGDSALYLCASRVGAPSTDTQYFGPGTRLTVL.

J is TRBJ2-5 and V is TRBV12-3 or TRBV12-4; D gene uncertain. The DNA end is more similar to TRBJ2-7, so the J call may be wrong. The CDR3 runs to 12 residues. The CDR3 reads CAISPFAGEQYF. The DNA for the CDR3 is TGTGCCATCAGCCCCTTTGCCGGCGAGCAGTACTTC.

V usage is TRBV13 and J usage is TRBJ2-3; the D is unclear. Germline CDR1 is PRHDT and CDR2 is FYEKMQ (reference sequence). Trimming removed 2 bases from V and 0 bases from J, with 15 bases in between. This CDR3 is 17 amino acids long. The CDR3 nucleotides are TGTGCCAGCAGCTTATTGCGCTGGCTACCTAGCACAGATACGCAGTATTTT. Its protein product is CASSLLRWLPSTDTQYF.

The chain joins TRBV6-1 to TRBJ2-1; 10 bases are shared with TRBD2. Per the germline V gene, CDR1 is MNHNS and CDR2 is SASEGT. Trimming removed 4 bases from V and 5 bases from J; junction bases left unmatched: 8. This CDR3 is 16 amino acids long. CDR3 protein: CASSVKGAGGNNEQFF. CDR3 bases: TGTGCCAGCAGTGTTAAAGGAGCGGGAGGGAACAATGAGCAGTTCTTC.

The chain is built from TRBV7-9 and TRBJ1-2; possible D gene TRBD1, 5 bases. Germline-derived CDR1 and CDR2 are SEHNR and FQNEAQ (reference sequence). V lost 4 bases to trimming and J lost 5 bases, with 17 bases between them. CDR3 length: 15 amino acids. CDR3 nucleotides: TGTGCCAGCAGCTATGGTCCAGGGAGGTTTTATGGCTACACCTTC. This codes for CASSYGPGRFYGYTF.

This chain uses TRBV6-1 with TRBJ2-5, with D perhaps TRBD1 (7 bases). The CDR3 is 16 amino acids. The germline V gene has CDR1 MNHNS and CDR2 SASEGT. Trimming left V 1 base short and J 5 bases short, with 17 bases between. The CDR3 DNA reads as TGTGCCAGCAGTGAAGAAAGCAGGGGGAGGTGGGAGACCCAGTACTTC. Residues: CASSEESRGRWETQYF.

This clonotype was detected only a few times. V and J are TRBV3-1 and TRBJ2-1; no clear D. The CDR3 contains 13 residues. Germline CDR1 and CDR2: LGHDT and YNNKEL (reference sequence). V was trimmed by 5 bases and J by 9 bases, leaving 14 bases between them. The CDR3 DNA sequence: TGTGCCAGCAGCATGAGTCTGGTGGGTGAGCAGTTCTTC. Encoded protein: CASSMSLVGEQFF.

The chain combines TRBV7-2 with TRBJ2-1; no reliable D call. The CDR3 is 13 amino acids. CDR1 and CDR2 from the germline V gene are SGHTA and FQGNSA. Trimming took 5 bases from V and 7 from J, leaving 12 bases between them. CDR3 in amino acids: CASSRSVGNEQFF. The CDR3 DNA follows: TGTGCCAGCAGCCGAAGTGTGGGGAATGAGCAGTTCTTC.

The CDR3 region is CASSVAASGEQYF. The CDR3 nucleotides are TGTGCCAGCAGCGTAGCTGCTAGCGGCGAGCAGTACTTC. The chain recombines TRBV11-2 with TRBJ2-7; 7 bases line up with TRBD2. Losses at the gene ends were 5 bases for V and 6 bases for J; bases not matched to a gene: 7. Per the germline V gene, CDR1 is SGHAT and CDR2 is FQNNGV. The CDR3 has 13 residues.

J is TRBJ1-1 and V is TRBV12-3 or TRBV12-4; D unclear. V lost 2 bases and J 2 bases, leaving 9 bases between the germline ends. This CDR3 is built from 14 residues. The CDR3, as DNA: TGTGCCAGCAGTTTAAAACTGTTAAACACTGAAGCTTTCTTT. Its translation is CASSLKLLNTEAFF.

This rearrangement joins TRBV29-1 to TRBJ2-5, with unresolved D. Germline V CDR1 and CDR2: SQVTM, ANQGSEA. CDR3 size: 14 residues. V was shortened by 7 bases and J by 1 base, with 16 bases between the two germline ends. The CDR3 here is CSGSGPLSQETQYF. The CDR3 nucleotides are TGCAGCGGGAGTGGTCCTTTGTCCCAAGAGACCCAGTACTTC.

This clonotype has at least ten counts. The chain is built from TRBV7-2 and TRBJ2-7, with D tentatively TRBD1 (5 bases). V was cut by 4 bases and J by 2 bases, with 15 bases left in between. The V gene's germline CDR1 is SGHTA and CDR2 FQGNSA. The CDR3 is 15 residues long. DNA of the CDR3: TGTGCCAGCAGCTGGTCGGCAGGGTACGCCTACGAGCAGTACTTC. Translated, it gives CASSWSAGYAYEQYF.

For the CDR3, the DNA is TGCGCCAGCAGCCCGGGGGGCGGGATACAACAGATTCCAGACTACGAGCAGTACTTC. This encodes CASSPGGGIQQIPDYEQYF. The chain couples TRBV10-1 to TRBJ2-7; D is possibly TRBD2 (7 bases). The CDR3 totals 19 residues. Trimming removed 6 bases at V and 3 bases at J, with 30 bases between. Germline V gene data show CDR1 as WNHNN and CDR2 as SYGVQD (reference sequence).

The sample holds one count of this clonotype. This rearrangement joins TRBV20-1 to TRBJ2-1; D may be TRBD2 (5 bases). Germline assignment: CDR1 DFQATT and CDR2 SNEGSKA (reference sequence). The CDR3 contains 13 residues. Trimming pared 6 bases from V and 5 bases from J, leaving 14 bases between. CDR3 loop: CSARRTYNNEQFF. The CDR3 nucleotides are TGCAGTGCCAGGAGGACTTATAACAATGAGCAGTTCTTC.

The table lists this clonotype with many counts. This chain uses TRBV3-1 with TRBJ2-7, with D perhaps TRBD1 or TRBD2 (5 bases each). Germline V gene lookup returns CDR1 LGHDT and CDR2 YNNKEL (reference sequence). V was shortened by 4 bases and J by 0 bases, with 10 bases between the two germline ends. The CDR3 covers 14 residues. DNA of the CDR3: TGTGCCAGCAGCCCCCGAGGGGACTCCTACGAGCAGTACTTC. Protein product: CASSPRGDSYEQYF.

This clonotype occurred a few times. The chain has TRBV21-1 and TRBJ2-5; TRBD2 is taken as the D call from the table, unchecked against the DNA. TRBJ2-7 matches the DNA end more closely, so the J call is doubtful. TRBV21-1 is noted as a pseudogene. The CDR3 runs 17 residues. Here the CDR3 DNA reads TGTGCCAGCAGCATTAGACGGACTAGCGGGAAGTCCTACGAGCAGTACTTC. This codes for CASSIRRTSGKSYEQYF.